The 5 T cell receptor beta chains in this list originate from one sample, sequenced in a study of blood T cell repertoires in COVID-19. The method was immunoSEQ multiplex PCR; TCRdb's version includes in-frame clones alone and lacks a portion of them. The table records more than 85,000 clones, roughly 92% of them present only once. Sequencing used peripheral blood. The receptors originated from a woman aged 50 to 60 with COVID-19, enrolled during active disease.

A single count supports this clone. The genes are TRBV5-6 and TRBJ1-1; 11 positions agree with TRBD1. This CDR3 is built from 14 residues. With V trimmed by 6 bases and J by 4 bases, 5 bases remained unmatched. Per the germline V gene, CDR1 is SGHDT and CDR2 is YYEEEE. CDR3 sequence reads: CASNRGQGVTEAFF. CDR3 in DNA: TGTGCCAGCAACCGGGGACAGGGGGTCACTGAAGCTTTCTTT.

This clone appeared a few times. V usage is TRBV6-6 and J usage is TRBJ1-4; 12 bases map to TRBD1. The CDR3 length is 14 residues. Germline V gene sequence: CDR1 MNHNY, CDR2 SVGAGI (reference sequence). Trimming took 8 bases from V and 8 from J; bases not matched to a gene: 6. CDR3 residues: CASYYGTGGEKLFF. The CDR3 DNA reads as TGTGCCAGCTACTATGGGACAGGGGGCGAAAAACTGTTTTTT.

V usage is TRBV27 and J usage is TRBJ2-4; tentatively, D is TRBD2 (7 bases). CDR1 and CDR2 (germline): MNHEY, SMNVEV (reference sequence). Trimming took 3 bases from V and 8 from J, leaving 17 bases between them. The CDR3 has 15 residues. In DNA, the CDR3 is TGTGCCAGCAGTTTCACCCCAGGGGCGGGGGACATTCAGTACTTC. Its translation is CASSFTPGAGDIQYF.

The sample holds one count of this clone. The rearrangement links TRBV19 to TRBJ2-2; 15 bases line up with TRBD2. CDR3 length: 18 amino acids. The germline gives CDR1 LNHDA, CDR2 SQIVND (reference sequence). V lost 5 bases to trimming and J lost 7 bases; unmatched junction nucleotides: 11. This chain's CDR3 is CASSPQGLAGGPSGELFF. The DNA for the CDR3 is TGTGCCAGTAGTCCCCAAGGACTAGCGGGGGGGCCCAGCGGGGAGCTGTTTTTT.

The V gene is TRBV5-1, the J gene TRBJ1-2; unclear D gene. V dropped 1 base and J dropped 2 bases, with 6 bases sitting between them. From germline, CDR1 is SGHRS and CDR2 YFSETQ. The CDR3 has 13 residues. The CDR3 region has the DNA TGCGCCAGCAGCTTGACGGAGAACTATGGCTACACCTTC. It encodes CASSLTENYGYTF.